This entry lists 12 T cell receptor beta chains sequenced from one sample in a study of T cell responses to AZD1222 COVID-19 vaccine. The table came from immunoSEQ multiplex PCR; TCRdb's copy has only in-frame clones and leaves some out. This sample has 120,000 to 150,000 clones, with approximately 90% found just once. The material sequenced was peripheral blood, taken 28 days after the second AZD1222 dose. The receptors were gathered from an adult who received the AZD1222 COVID-19 vaccine.

The rearrangement joins TRBV5-1 to TRBJ2-3; 7 bases agree with TRBD2. With 5 bases clipped from V and 4 bases from J, the junction kept 19 bases outside the gene matches. Germline V gives CDR1 SGHRS, CDR2 YFSETQ. The length of the CDR3 is 18 residues. Here the CDR3 DNA reads TGCGCCAGCAGTCCCTCCCCCCCTGGCGGGGGAGAGGCAGATACGCAGTATTTT. Translated: CASSPSPPGGGEADTQYF.

V is TRBV2 and J is TRBJ2-1, with 13 bases matching TRBD2. The germline gives CDR1 SNHLY, CDR2 FYNNEI. The CDR3 totals 14 residues. V trimming: 8 bases; J trimming: 6 bases; junction bases outside the gene matches: 4. In DNA, the CDR3 is TGTGCCAGCCGGGGACTAGCGGGGACCAATGAGCAGTTCTTC. Protein sequence: CASRGLAGTNEQFF.

A single count supports this clone. As DNA, the CDR3 is TGTGCCAGCAGTTATCTGGGGGCGGAGGGCTACACCTTC. As protein: CASSYLGAEGYTF. This chain uses TRBV27 with TRBJ1-2, with D possibly TRBD1 on 6 matching bases. Trimming stripped 4 bases from V and 8 bases from J, with 14 bases between. This CDR3 spans 13 amino acids. The V gene's germline CDR1 is MNHEY and CDR2 SMNVEV (reference sequence).

The chain recombines TRBV10-3 with TRBJ2-3, with no clear D. This CDR3 has 17 residues. CDR1 and CDR2 (germline): ENHRY, SYGVKD. The ends were cut back, 0 bases at V and 0 bases at J, with 13 bases in the middle. Here the CDR3 reads CAISESPPGESTDTQYF. CDR3 DNA sequence: TGTGCCATCAGTGAGTCTCCCCCTGGTGAGAGCACAGATACGCAGTATTTT.

As to this clone: Distinct nucleotide sequences in the sample also encode this CDR3. This rearrangement joins TRBV4-1 to TRBJ2-1, with 8 positions matching TRBD2. Germline V gives CDR1 MGHRA, CDR2 YSYEKL. V was clipped by 1 base and J by 2 bases; unmatched bases: 1. The CDR3 is 15 residues long. CDR3 sequence: CASSQAGGAYNEQFF. Written as DNA, the CDR3 is TGCGCCAGCAGCCAAGCGGGGGGGGCCTACAATGAGCAGTTCTTC.

The chain links TRBV6-6 to TRBJ1-5; 7 bases fit TRBD1. Germline CDR1 is MNHNY and CDR2 is SVGAGI (reference sequence). The trim removed 5 bases at V and 3 bases at J, leaving 4 bases unmatched. The CDR3 loop spans 14 amino acids. CDR3 in amino acids: CASSGGTVNQPQHF. The CDR3 DNA reads TGTGCCAGCAGTGGGGGGACAGTCAATCAGCCCCAGCATTTT.

The chain links TRBV19 to TRBJ2-1; 8 bases align to TRBD2. Losses at the gene ends were 5 bases for V and 0 bases for J; bases not matched to a gene: 3. The CDR3 length is 15 residues. CDR1 is LNHDA, CDR2 SQIVND, per germline (reference sequence). The CDR3 sequence: CASSVLADSYNEQFF. The CDR3 DNA reads as TGTGCCAGTAGTGTACTAGCGGACTCCTACAATGAGCAGTTCTTC.

The chain combines TRBV23-1 with TRBJ2-7; a possible D gene is TRBD1 (6 bases). TRBV23-1 falls under the ORF class, with uncertain function. Trimming removed 7 bases from V and 0 bases from J, with 13 bases in between. The CDR3 is made up of 14 amino acids. The CDR3 reads CASNNRDCSYEQYF. CDR3 in DNA: TGCGCCAGCAACAACAGGGATTGCTCCTACGAGCAGTACTTC.

The chain links TRBV24-1 to TRBJ2-2, with D perhaps TRBD2 (5 bases). The CDR3 is made up of 16 amino acids. In germline, CDR1 is KGHDR, CDR2 SFDVKD. Trimming cost V 3 bases and J 6 bases, with 16 bases left between them. DNA of the CDR3: TGTGCCACCAGTGATGGCGCCCGGGGTCTCTCCGGGGAGCTGTTTTTT. Translating it yields CATSDGARGLSGELFF.

The gene calls are TRBV5-1 and TRBJ2-1; D remains unclear. This CDR3 has 14 amino acids. Per germline, CDR1 SGHRS and CDR2 YFSETQ. V lost 3 bases to trimming and J lost 10 bases, with 17 bases between them. CDR3 residues: CASSSPGPPREQFF. The CDR3 DNA follows: TGCGCCAGCAGCTCCCCGGGCCCACCTCGAGAGCAGTTCTTC.

The CDR3 coding sequence is TGCAGCGTGGGGGCGGGCGGTAACTCCTACGAGCAGTACTTC. This codes for CSVGAGGNSYEQYF. The rearrangement uses TRBV29-1 and TRBJ2-7, with D possibly TRBD1 on 6 matching bases. This CDR3 region has 14 residues. Germline loops: CDR1 SQVTM, CDR2 ANQGSEA. Trimming pared 6 bases from V and 0 bases from J, leaving 15 bases between.

The V and J genes are TRBV4-3 and TRBJ2-2; tentatively, D is TRBD1 (6 bases). The CDR3 is 14 residues long. Germline V gene sequence: CDR1 LGHNA, CDR2 YSLEER. V was clipped by 4 bases and J by 5 bases, with 11 bases between them. The CDR3 is CASSRGPGTGELFF. The CDR3 coding sequence is TGCGCCAGCAGCCGGGGGCCTGGGACCGGGGAGCTGTTTTTT.